Presented here are 8 T cell receptor beta chains from one specimen sequenced in a study of blood T cell repertoires in COVID-19. Some clones are missing from TCRdb's copy, which holds only in-frame ones; the method was immunoSEQ multiplex PCR. The table has about 250,000 clones, around 85% seen once. Material for sequencing was PBMCs or T cells enriched from blood (not recorded which). Receptors originate from a woman in her twenties or thirties who had recovered from COVID-19.

V and J are TRBV20-1 and TRBJ2-1; weak D call: TRBD1 (6 bases). CDR3 length: 11 amino acids. The germline V gene has CDR1 DFQATT and CDR2 SNEGSKA (reference sequence). V shed 5 bases and J shed 5 bases, with 7 bases lying between them. Here the CDR3 reads CSAAGDNEQFF. The CDR3 DNA reads as TGCAGTGCTGCAGGGGACAATGAGCAGTTCTTC.

The V and J genes are TRBV2 and TRBJ2-7; tentative D call: TRBD1 (6 bases). This CDR3 contains 14 residues. The V gene lost 7 bases and the J gene lost 4 bases, with 17 bases spanning the gap. The V gene's germline CDR1 is SNHLY and CDR2 FYNNEI. The CDR3 here is CASNPGQPIYEQYF. The CDR3 coding sequence is TGTGCCAGCAATCCGGGACAACCCATTTACGAGCAGTACTTC.

This chain's CDR3 is CASSFLPGSPGANVLTF. CDR3 DNA: TGTGCCAGCAGTTTTCTGCCAGGGTCCCCTGGGGCCAACGTCCTGACTTTC. The J gene is TRBJ2-6, the V gene TRBV27, with D perhaps TRBD1 (5 bases). Germline V gene data show CDR1 as MNHEY and CDR2 as SMNVEV (reference sequence). CDR3 length: 17 amino acids. Trimming pared 3 bases from V and 2 bases from J, leaving 14 bases between.

This rearrangement joins TRBV3-1 (or the pseudogene TRBV3-2) to TRBJ2-1; 16 bases agree with TRBD2. The CDR3 is made up of 21 amino acids. The V segment lost 0 bases and the J segment 12 bases; nucleotides outside the gene matches: 20. CDR1 and CDR2 (germline): LGHDT, YNNKEL (reference sequence). CDR3: CASSQELETGAGTSGRAVQFF. The DNA for the CDR3 is TGTGCCAGCAGCCAAGAACTCGAGACAGGGGCTGGGACTAGCGGGAGGGCCGTGCAGTTCTTC.

The rearrangement joins TRBV6-5 to TRBJ1-2, with D possibly matching TRBD1 (6 bases). This CDR3 is built from 14 residues. From germline, CDR1 is MNHEY and CDR2 SVGAGI. With 7 bases removed from V and 10 bases from J, the gap between germline ends came to 22 bases. The CDR3 loop is CASNSLDRPSYYTF. CDR3 DNA: TGTGCCAGCAATTCTTTAGACAGGCCTTCCTACTACACCTTC.

This clone was seen only a few times. This sequence joins TRBV19 and TRBJ1-6; a possible D gene is TRBD1 (5 bases). CDR1 and CDR2 (germline): LNHDA, SQIVND (reference sequence). The CDR3 has 15 residues. The V gene lost 9 bases and the J gene lost 6 bases, with 18 bases spanning the gap. In DNA form, the CDR3 reads TGTGCCAGCGGTGGCAGGGAAAACTTTAATTCACCCCTCCACTTT. Its protein is CASGGRENFNSPLHF.

The V gene is TRBV18, the J gene TRBJ2-4; D possibly corresponds to TRBD2 (6 bases). Germline CDR1 KGHSH, CDR2 LQKENI. The ends were cut back, 3 bases at V and 7 bases at J, with 10 bases in the middle. The CDR3 has 13 amino acids. CDR3 protein: CASSPMRDNIQYF. The CDR3 coding sequence is TGTGCCAGCTCACCCATGCGGGACAACATTCAGTACTTC.

V gene TRBV2 combines with J gene TRBJ1-1, with 7 bases matching TRBD1. This CDR3 has 14 residues. V lost 7 bases to trimming and J lost 1 base; unmatched junction nucleotides: 6. Germline assignment: CDR1 SNHLY and CDR2 FYNNEI. In DNA form, the CDR3 reads TGTGCCAGCAAAGGGGGCTTCCGGAACACTGAAGCTTTCTTT. This encodes CASKGGFRNTEAFF.